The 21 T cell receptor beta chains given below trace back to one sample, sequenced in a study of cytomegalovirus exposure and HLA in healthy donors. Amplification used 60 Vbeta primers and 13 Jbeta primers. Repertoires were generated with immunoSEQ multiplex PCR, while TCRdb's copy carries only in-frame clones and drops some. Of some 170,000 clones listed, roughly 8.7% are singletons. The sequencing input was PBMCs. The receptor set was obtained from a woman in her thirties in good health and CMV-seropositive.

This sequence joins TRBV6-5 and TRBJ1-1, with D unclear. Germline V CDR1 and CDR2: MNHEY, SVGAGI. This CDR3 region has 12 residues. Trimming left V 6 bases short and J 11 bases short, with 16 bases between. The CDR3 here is CASSPLSPLAFF. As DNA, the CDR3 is TGTGCCAGCAGCCCCCTTTCTCCCTTGGCTTTCTTT.

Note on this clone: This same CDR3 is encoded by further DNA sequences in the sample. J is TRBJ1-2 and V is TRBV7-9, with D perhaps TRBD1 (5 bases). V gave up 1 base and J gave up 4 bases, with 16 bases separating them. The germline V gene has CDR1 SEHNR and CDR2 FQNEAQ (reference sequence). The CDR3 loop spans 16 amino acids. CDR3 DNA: TGTGCCAGCAGCTTAGTCACAGGAGCCTTAGGCTATGGCTACACCTTC. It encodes CASSLVTGALGYGYTF.

The CDR3 nucleotides are TGCGCCAGCAGCTTGGCAGCGGGCAAGTACAATGAGCAGTTCTTC. This encodes CASSLAAGKYNEQFF. The chain has TRBV5-1 and TRBJ2-1; perhaps TRBD2 as D (6 bases). From germline, CDR1 is SGHRS and CDR2 YFSETQ. V lost 0 bases and J lost 4, with 11 bases in between. This CDR3 has 15 residues.

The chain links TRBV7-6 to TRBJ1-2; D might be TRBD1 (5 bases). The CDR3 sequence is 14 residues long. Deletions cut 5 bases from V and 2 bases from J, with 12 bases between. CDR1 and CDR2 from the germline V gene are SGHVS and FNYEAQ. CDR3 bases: TGTGCCAGCAGCCCTTCCCCAGGGAACTATGGCTACACCTTC. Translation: CASSPSPGNYGYTF.

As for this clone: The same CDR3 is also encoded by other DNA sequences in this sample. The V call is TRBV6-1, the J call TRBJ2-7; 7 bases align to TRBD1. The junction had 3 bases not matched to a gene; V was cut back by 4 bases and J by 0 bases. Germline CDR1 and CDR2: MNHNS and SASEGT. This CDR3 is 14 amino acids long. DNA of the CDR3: TGTGCCAGCAGTGTGGACAGGTCCTCCTACGAGCAGTACTTC. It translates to CASSVDRSSYEQYF.

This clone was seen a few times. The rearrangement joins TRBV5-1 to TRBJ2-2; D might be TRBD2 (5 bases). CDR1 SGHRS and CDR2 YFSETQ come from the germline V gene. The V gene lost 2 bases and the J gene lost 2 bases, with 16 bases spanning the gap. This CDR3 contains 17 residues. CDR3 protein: CASSLELGGPNTGELFF. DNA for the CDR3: TGCGCCAGCAGCTTAGAGTTGGGCGGGCCCAACACCGGGGAGCTGTTTTTT.

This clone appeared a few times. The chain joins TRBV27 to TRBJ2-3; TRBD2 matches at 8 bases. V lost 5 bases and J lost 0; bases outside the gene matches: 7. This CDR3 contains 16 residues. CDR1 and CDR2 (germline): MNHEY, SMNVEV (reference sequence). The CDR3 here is CASSHNPSGSTDTQYF. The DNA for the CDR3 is TGTGCCAGCAGTCACAACCCTAGCGGGAGCACAGATACGCAGTATTTT.

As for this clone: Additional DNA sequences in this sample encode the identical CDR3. CDR3 in amino acids: CASSLSGGTDTQYF. CDR3 nucleotide sequence: TGCGCCAGCAGCTTAAGCGGGGGCACAGATACGCAGTATTTT. The gene calls are TRBV5-1 and TRBJ2-3, with 7 bases aligning to TRBD2. Germline CDR1 reads SGHRS; CDR2 reads YFSETQ. The V and J ends lost 2 bases and 1 base, in that order; junction bases with no gene match: 1. The CDR3 spans 14 residues.

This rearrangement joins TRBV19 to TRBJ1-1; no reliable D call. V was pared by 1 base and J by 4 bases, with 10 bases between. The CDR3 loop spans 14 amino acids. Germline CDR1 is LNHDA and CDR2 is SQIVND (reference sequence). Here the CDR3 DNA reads TGTGCCAGTAGTATAGTCGGGTATCCCACTGAAGCTTTCTTT. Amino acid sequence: CASSIVGYPTEAFF.

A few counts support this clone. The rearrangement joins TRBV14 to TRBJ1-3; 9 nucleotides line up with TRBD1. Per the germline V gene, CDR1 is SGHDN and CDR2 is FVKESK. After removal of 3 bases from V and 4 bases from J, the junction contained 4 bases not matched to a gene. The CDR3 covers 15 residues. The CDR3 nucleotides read TGTGCCAGCAGCCAGAACAGGGGGCTAGGAAACACCATATATTTT. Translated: CASSQNRGLGNTIYF.

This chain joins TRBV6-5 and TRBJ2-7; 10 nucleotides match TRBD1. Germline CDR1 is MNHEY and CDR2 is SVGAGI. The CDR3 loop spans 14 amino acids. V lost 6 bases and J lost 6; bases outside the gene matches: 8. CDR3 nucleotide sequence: TGTGCCAGCAGGTCCGGGACAGGGGTCGCCGAGCAGTACTTC. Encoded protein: CASRSGTGVAEQYF.

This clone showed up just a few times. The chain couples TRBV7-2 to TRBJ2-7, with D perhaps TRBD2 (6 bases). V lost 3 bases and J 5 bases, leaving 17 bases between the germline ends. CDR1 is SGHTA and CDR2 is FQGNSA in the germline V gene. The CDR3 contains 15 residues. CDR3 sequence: CASSFPGTGAHEQYF. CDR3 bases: TGTGCCAGCAGCTTCCCCGGGACGGGAGCCCACGAGCAGTACTTC.

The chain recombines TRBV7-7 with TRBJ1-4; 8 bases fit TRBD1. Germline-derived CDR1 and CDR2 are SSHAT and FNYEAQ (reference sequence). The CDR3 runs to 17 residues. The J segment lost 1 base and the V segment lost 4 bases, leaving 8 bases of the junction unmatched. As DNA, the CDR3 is TGTGCCAGCAGCTCCGGGACAGGTTTCAGAACTAATGAAAAACTGTTTTTT. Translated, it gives CASSSGTGFRTNEKLFF. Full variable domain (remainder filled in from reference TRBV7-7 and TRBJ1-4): GAGVSQSPRYKVTKRGQDVTLRCDPISSHATLYWYQQALGQGPEFLTYFNYEAQPDKSGLPSDRFSAERPEGSISTLTIQRTEQRDSAMYRCASSSGTGFRTNEKLFFGSGTQLSVL.

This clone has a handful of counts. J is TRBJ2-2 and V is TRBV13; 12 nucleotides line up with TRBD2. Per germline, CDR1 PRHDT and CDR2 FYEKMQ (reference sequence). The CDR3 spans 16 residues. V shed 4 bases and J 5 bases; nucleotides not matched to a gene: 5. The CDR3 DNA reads TGTGCCAGCAGCTCCGGGACTAGCGGGTTAACCGGGGAGCTGTTTTTT. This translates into CASSSGTSGLTGELFF. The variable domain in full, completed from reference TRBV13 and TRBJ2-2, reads AAGVIQSPRHLIKEKRETATLKCYPIPRHDTVYWYQQGPGQDPQFLISFYEKMQSDKGSIPDRFSAQQFSDYHSELNMSSLELGDSALYFCASSSGTSGLTGELFFGEGSRLTVL.

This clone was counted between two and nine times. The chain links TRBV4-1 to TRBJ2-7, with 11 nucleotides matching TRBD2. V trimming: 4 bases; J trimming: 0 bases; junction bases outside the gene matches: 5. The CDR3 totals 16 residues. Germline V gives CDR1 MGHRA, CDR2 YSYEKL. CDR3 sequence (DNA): TGCGCCAGCAGCCCCGGGACTAGCGGATACTCCTACGAGCAGTACTTC. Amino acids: CASSPGTSGYSYEQYF.

CDR3 loop: CASSPRTGPYNEQFF. The CDR3 DNA follows: TGTGCCAGCAGTCCAAGGACAGGTCCCTACAATGAGCAGTTCTTC. This chain joins TRBV27 and TRBJ2-1, with 7 bases fitting TRBD1. J lost 2 bases, V lost 5 bases, and 6 bases had no gene match. The germline V gene encodes CDR1 MNHEY and CDR2 SMNVEV (reference sequence). The CDR3 is made up of 15 amino acids.

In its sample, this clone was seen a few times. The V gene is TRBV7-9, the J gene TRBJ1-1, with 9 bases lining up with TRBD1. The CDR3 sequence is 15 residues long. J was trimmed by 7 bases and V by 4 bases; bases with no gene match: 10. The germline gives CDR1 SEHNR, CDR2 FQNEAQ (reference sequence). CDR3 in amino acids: CASSSWGQGAYEAFF. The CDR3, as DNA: TGTGCCAGCAGCTCGTGGGGACAGGGAGCCTATGAAGCTTTCTTT.

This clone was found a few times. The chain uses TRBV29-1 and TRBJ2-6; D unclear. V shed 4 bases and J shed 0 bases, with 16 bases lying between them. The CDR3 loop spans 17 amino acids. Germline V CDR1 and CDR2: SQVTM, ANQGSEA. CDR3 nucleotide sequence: TGCAGCGTTGTATTCGCCGGGTCCAACTCTGGGGCCAACGTCCTGACTTTC. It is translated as CSVVFAGSNSGANVLTF. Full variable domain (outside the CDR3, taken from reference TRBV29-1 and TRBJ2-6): SAVISQKPSRDICQRGTSLTIQCQVDSQVTMMFWYRQQPGQSLTLIATANQGSEATYESGFVIDKFPISRPNLTFSTLTVSNMSPEDSSIYLCSVVFAGSNSGANVLTFGAGSRLTVL.

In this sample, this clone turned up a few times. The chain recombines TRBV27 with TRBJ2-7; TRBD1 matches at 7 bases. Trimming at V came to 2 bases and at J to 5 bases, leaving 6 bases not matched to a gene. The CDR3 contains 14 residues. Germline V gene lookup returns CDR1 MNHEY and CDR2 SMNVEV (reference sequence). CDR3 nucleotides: TGTGCCAGCAGTTTACTACAGGGGCCTGACGAGCAGTACTTC. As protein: CASSLLQGPDEQYF.

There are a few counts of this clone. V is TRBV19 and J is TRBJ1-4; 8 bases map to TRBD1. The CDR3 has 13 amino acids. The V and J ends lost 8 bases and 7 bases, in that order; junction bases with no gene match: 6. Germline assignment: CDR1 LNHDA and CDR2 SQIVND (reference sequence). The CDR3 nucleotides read TGTGCCAGTTCCAGGGGGCCGGGTGAAAAACTGTTTTTT. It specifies CASSRGPGEKLFF. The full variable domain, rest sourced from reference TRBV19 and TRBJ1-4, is DGGITQSPKYLFRKEGQNVTLSCEQNLNHDAMYWYRQDPGQGLRLIYYSQIVNDFQKGDIAEGYSVSREKKESFPLTVTSAQKNPTAFYLCASSRGPGEKLFFGSGTQLSVL.

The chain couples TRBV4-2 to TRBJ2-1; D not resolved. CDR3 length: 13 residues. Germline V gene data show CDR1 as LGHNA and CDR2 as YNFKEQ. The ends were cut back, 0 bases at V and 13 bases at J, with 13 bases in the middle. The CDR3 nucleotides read TGTGCCAGCAGCCAAGAGGGCCAGTCGCCTCAGTTCTTC. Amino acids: CASSQEGQSPQFF.